Detailed here is one T cell receptor (beta chain). What this receptor recognizes is not known. The junction does not match germline at one end; this may be a read error. The sample comes from a study of CD8 T cells in Susac syndrome (dated by TCRdb to about 2019). Regarding the research as a whole: Repertoire sequencing was used to test whether CD8+ T cell activation and differentiation in Susac syndrome was antigen driven. Clonality of the CD8+ T cell repertoire was compared between around eleven healthy donors, roughly 14 Susac syndrome patients and some 15 multiple sclerosis patients.

RNA was extracted using the RNeasy kit, and roughly 0.45 to 1 microgram was reverse transcribed with random hexamers. TCR beta CDR3 regions were amplified with the immunoSEQ multiplex PCR assay covering 54 Vbeta and 13 Jbeta segments. PCR amplification bias was corrected by using a synthetic template baseline for primer optimization and computational correction. Processing in the source paper ran as follows. Reads were assigned to V, D and J genes according to IMGT and analyzed in immunoSEQ Analyzer, with only productive sequences retained. Clonality was computed as one minus Shannon entropy normalized by log2 of the number of productive unique sequences. For each patient and control, public and private clones were evaluated within the 100 most prevalent clones. Clones were defined as Susac-specific if absent from the healthy and MS cohorts, from under 1,200 published viral clones and from other ImmuneACCESS disease sequences. Using fastp trimming at Q25 and MiXCR clonotype assembly, TCRdb reanalyzed the public sequencing data and kept in-frame beta chains. All rows with the same CDR3 protein become a single entry with the most common DNA and genes. The V and J calls reflect TCRdb's pipeline rather than the authors' work. The sample table holds 250,000 to 300,000 distinct CDR3 sequences, of which about 85% were seen once. Approximately 0.12% of the sample belongs to the ten largest clones.

Here is what the overall study found, with its caveats: The TCR sequencing and HLA analysis was acknowledged to have included a relatively small number of individuals.

High-throughput TCR beta sequencing profiled peripheral blood CD8+ and CD4+ T cells from healthy donors, Susac syndrome patients and multiple sclerosis patients. Treatment-naive patients with stable or active relapsing-remitting disease fulfilling revised McDonald criteria were used as multiple sclerosis controls. Bulk CD8+ and CD4+ T cells were purified magnetically by negative isolation, whereas CD8+ TEMRA cells were enriched by FACS. Blood was drawn into EDTA tubes, processed within 24 hours, and PBMCs were isolated by density gradient centrifugation. PBMCs intended for TCR sequencing were cryopreserved in liquid nitrogen and thawed later in a water bath at 37 degrees C. The sorted or isolated CD4+, CD8+ and CD8+ TEMRA cells reached a purity of at least 90%. Sequences MGHRA (CDR1) and YSYEKL (CDR2) are obtained from the germline V gene. Counted from cysteine to phenylalanine, this CDR3 has 11 amino acids. CDR3 DNA only is kept here, 33 bases in frame from base 1.

This TCR came from a human donor with multiple sclerosis. Specimen: CD8+ T cells from PBMCs. The rearranged segments are TRBV4-1 and TRBJ2-5; TRBD1 might be the D gene, on 6 matching bases. In nucleotides, the sequence is TGCGCCAGCAGCGGATCGGGACAAAGGGACTTC. This is translated as CASSGSGQRDF.